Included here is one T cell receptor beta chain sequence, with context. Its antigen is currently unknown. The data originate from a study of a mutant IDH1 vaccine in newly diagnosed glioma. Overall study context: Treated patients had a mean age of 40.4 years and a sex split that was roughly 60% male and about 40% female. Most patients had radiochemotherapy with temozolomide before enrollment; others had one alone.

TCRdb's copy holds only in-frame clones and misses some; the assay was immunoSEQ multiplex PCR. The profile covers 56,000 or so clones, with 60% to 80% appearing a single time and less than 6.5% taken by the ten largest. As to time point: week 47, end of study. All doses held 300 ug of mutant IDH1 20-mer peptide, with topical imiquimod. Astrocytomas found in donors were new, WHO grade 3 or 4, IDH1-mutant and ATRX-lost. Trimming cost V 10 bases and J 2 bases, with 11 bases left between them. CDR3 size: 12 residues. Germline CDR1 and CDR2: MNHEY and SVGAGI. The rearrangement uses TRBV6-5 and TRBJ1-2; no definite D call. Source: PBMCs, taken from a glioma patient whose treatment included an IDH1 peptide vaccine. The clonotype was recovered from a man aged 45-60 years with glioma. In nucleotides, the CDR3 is TGTGCCACCCAGACGGGAAACTATGGCTACACCTTC. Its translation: CATQTGNYGYTF.